This T cell receptor beta chain was captured in a study of blood T cell repertoires in COVID-19. Across the whole study: Whether acute or convalescent, the COVID-19 samples came from the United States, Italy and Spain. Sources were T cells, B-cell-depleted T cells, or PBMCs; the material itself was cDNA or gDNA.

There are 15 residues in the CDR3. The germline V and J ends were trimmed by 4 bases and 0 bases, with 13 bases remaining between them. Per the germline V gene, CDR1 is SGHRS and CDR2 is YFSETQ. The assay was immunoSEQ multiplex PCR, and TCRdb's table has in-frame clones only and misses some. Of roughly 200,000 clones listed, 80% to 90% are singletons. The material sequenced was peripheral blood. The clonotype comes from a human donor with active or convalescent COVID-19. The donor label of this sample is uncertain. The V and J genes are TRBV5-1 and TRBJ1-2, with a weak D call TRBD1 (5 bases). The CDR3 DNA is TGCGCCAGCAGCACAGCCGGGACTGCTAACTATGGCTACACCTTC. This codes for CASSTAGTANYGYTF.